Sequencing of this T cell receptor beta chain was carried out in a study of OX40 agonist ivuxolimab in advanced cancers. Across the study: Patients received the agonistic anti-OX40 (CD134) antibody ivuxolimab. Study conclusions and caveats: Clonal expansion among partial responders at 0.1-3.0 mg/kg ranked near the lowest. At 0.1 to 3.0 mg/kg and by week 6, CD4+ and CD8+ T cells in the blood had expanded clonally.

Concerning this clone: What it binds is unknown.

Clones were read by immunoSEQ multiplex PCR, and TCRdb kept only the in-frame ones, dropping some. The sample includes approximately 65,000 clones, roughly nine tenths of them seen just once. Researchers took blood at baseline, on cycle 4 day 1, and on cycle 7 day 1. Germline V gives CDR1 MNHNY, CDR2 SVGAGI (reference sequence). CDR3 length: 14 amino acids. V lost 8 bases and J lost 3, with 16 bases in between. Here the sequenced sample was CD4+ or CD8+ T cells sorted from blood, taken in a trial of the OX40 agonist ivuxolimab. The receptor was isolated from an adult with an advanced solid tumor such as melanoma, head and neck, liver or kidney cancer. This chain uses TRBV6-6 with TRBJ1-1; TRBD1 is a possible D gene (6 bases). CDR3 amino acids: CASRQQGSYTEAFF. The CDR3 bases are TGTGCCAGCCGCCAACAGGGATCCTACACTGAAGCTTTCTTT.